A single T cell receptor beta chain is shown here with its context. Individuals aged about 18 to 100 years were recruited from about two dozen US areas. Participants' reported clinical history set cohort assignment. Within the 2 weeks before study entry, each person in the exposed group met a COVID-19 case. Profiling relied on immunoSEQ multiplex PCR, and the TCRdb table lists in-frame clones only, not all of them. The sample has about 320,000 clones, around nine tenths seen once. The entry originates in a study of blood T cell repertoires in COVID-19. Study information: Sources were T cells, B-cell-depleted T cells, or PBMCs; the material itself was cDNA or gDNA.

The origin of this receptor is a woman in her 30s who had been exposed to COVID-19. What was sequenced was PBMCs or T cells enriched from blood (not recorded which).

The CDR3 is CASSPPTGSIDIQYF. Written as DNA, the CDR3 is TGTGCCAGCTCACCACCGACAGGGTCCATAGACATTCAGTACTTC. The chain links TRBV18 to TRBJ2-4; 7 nucleotides match TRBD1. Germline assignment: CDR1 KGHSH and CDR2 LQKENI. This CDR3 has 15 amino acids. V gave up 0 bases and J gave up 8 bases; unmatched junction bases: 7.